Listed below are T cell receptor beta chains from one sample, sequenced in a study of control samples from healthy donors and cancer patients. This table comes from immunoSEQ multiplex PCR, and its TCRdb copy is limited to in-frame clones, with some not included. Seen here are about 77,000 clones, 92% observed once, and the top ten hold 5.8%. The sample was blood. The origin of the receptors is a woman aged 55-70 years in good health. Both conserved end residues are part of each CDR3.

TRBJ2-5,TRBV4-1,CASSVRTSVTPETQYF
TRBJ2-5,TRBV28,CASSGTGEQQETQYF
TRBJ2-7,TRBV7-2,CASSPTSDYGYEQYF
TRBJ1-1,TRBV7-8,CASSLARDMNTEAFF
TRBJ2-1,TRBV11-2,CASSLLGVYNEQFF
TRBJ2-4,TRBV20-1,CSGQKNIQYF
TRBJ2-5,TRBV9,CASSADRGLGETQYF
TRBJ1-1,TRBV4-1,CASTKRMNTEAFF
TRBJ2-7,TRBV7-2,CASSLRAGGLSYEQYF
TRBJ1-1,TRBV5-1,CASSSTAGTEAFF
TRBJ2-6,TRBV7-2,CASSWSGANVLTF
TRBJ2-5,TRBV30,CAWAHRTSGSLVTQYF
TRBJ2-7,TRBV10-3,CAISESTYYEQYF
TRBJ1-3,TRBV9,CASSVYGNSGNTIYF
TRBJ2-7,TRBV7-3,CASSLGSDGEQYF
TRBJ1-5,TRBV28,CAGRDPNQPQHF
TRBJ1-1,TRBV3-1/TRBV3-2,CASSQVRATEAFF
TRBJ1-2,TRBV12-5,CAGSPRGSRDYTF
TRBJ1-5,TRBV2,CASSEGGRQPQHF
TRBJ1-1,TRBV5-1,CASSLYPGGQSDTEAFF
TRBJ1-6,TRBV12-3/TRBV12-4,CASSMGNPALHF
TRBJ1-1,TRBV6-5,CASSSNTEAFF